A single sample is the source of the 32 T cell receptor beta chains below, sequenced in a study of neurological immune-mediated disorders (dated by TCRdb to the late 2010s). Library prep was done by 5' RACE. The data were produced on an Illumina HiSeq 2500. The public reads were run again by TCRdb, first through fastp at Q25 and then through MiXCR, and only productive beta chains were kept. Rows matching on CDR3 protein sequence are summarized as one entry with the most common DNA and genes. The sample table records around 14,000 distinct CDR3 sequences; approximately 7.7% of these occur just once. The leading ten clones occupy around 22% of the sample. Sequences were obtained from CD8+ T cells from blood. The receptors derive from a middle-aged woman in good health.

This clonotype was seen many times. V is TRBV2 and J is TRBJ2-3, with no clear D. V gave up 7 bases and J gave up 0 bases, with 11 bases separating them. This CDR3 has 14 residues. The V gene's germline CDR1 is SNHLY and CDR2 FYNNEI. The CDR3 sequence is CASISGRSTDTQYF. Here the CDR3 DNA reads TGTGCCAGCATAAGTGGTCGAAGCACAGATACGCAGTATTTT.

This clonotype was seen many times. This chain connects TRBV20-1 to TRBJ2-7, with D unresolved. This CDR3 comprises 12 residues. Germline values: CDR1 DFQATT, CDR2 SNEGSKA (reference sequence). V was trimmed by 3 bases and J by 0 bases, leaving 6 bases between them. CDR3 sequence reads: CSASRLSYEQYF. In DNA, the CDR3 is TGCAGTGCTAGTAGACTCTCCTACGAGCAGTACTTC.

This clonotype was observed at least ten times. This sequence joins TRBV25-1 and TRBJ2-3; D remains unclear. This CDR3 contains 11 residues. In germline, CDR1 is MGHDK, CDR2 SYGVNS. Trimming took off 3 bases at V and 4 bases at J, with 2 bases between the two ends. In DNA form, the CDR3 reads TGTGCCAGCAGTGATGCAGATACGCAGTATTTT. This gives the protein CASSDADTQYF. Full variable domain (rest looked up from reference TRBV25-1 and TRBJ2-3): EADIYQTPRYLVIGTGKKITLECSQTMGHDKMYWYQQDPGMELHLIHYSYGVNSTEKGDLSSESTVSRIRTEHFPLTLESARPSHTSQYLCASSDADTQYFGPGTRLTVL.

The sample holds many counts of this clonotype. This chain uses TRBV25-1 with TRBJ2-2, with TRBD1 as a possible D gene (5 bases). This CDR3 is built from 13 residues. The V gene's germline CDR1 is MGHDK and CDR2 SYGVNS. Trimming removed 5 bases from V and 2 bases from J, with 6 bases in between. CDR3 DNA: TGTGCCAGCAGTCAGGGTAACACCGGGGAGCTGTTTTTT. It translates to CASSQGNTGELFF.

This clonotype was detected ten times or more. V gene TRBV24-1 combines with J gene TRBJ2-3; unclear D gene. The V end was cut by 7 bases, the J end by 2 bases, with 15 bases between. CDR1 is KGHDR, CDR2 SFDVKD, per germline. The CDR3 has 15 amino acids. CDR3 protein: CATSPPLGVTDTQYF. The CDR3 DNA follows: TGTGCCACCAGCCCGCCTCTTGGGGTCACAGATACGCAGTATTTT.

In this sample, this clonotype turned up many times. The chain couples TRBV7-2 to TRBJ2-3; 8 bases map to TRBD1. The CDR3 length is 16 residues. CDR1 and CDR2 from the germline V gene are SGHTA and FQGNSA. V was clipped by 11 bases and J by 3 bases; unmatched bases: 16. The CDR3 here is CACRPPGTGRTDTQYF. The CDR3 DNA reads TGTGCCTGCCGACCCCCCGGGACAGGTCGAACAGATACGCAGTATTTT.

This clonotype was counted many times. The rearrangement joins TRBV9 to TRBJ1-2; TRBD1 aligns across 7 bases. The ends lost 4 bases at V and 6 bases at J; junction bases unmatched: 6. The CDR3 has 13 residues. The germline gives CDR1 SGDLS, CDR2 YYNGEE. The DNA of the CDR3 is TGTGCCAGCAGCCGAGGGGGCGGCGATGGCTACACCTTC. Translating gives CASSRGGGDGYTF.

This clonotype was observed many times. CDR3 in DNA: TGTGCCAGCAGTTACTTGAAGGGGGCAACCTACGAGCAGTACTTC. It is translated as CASSYLKGATYEQYF. The V gene is TRBV6-5, the J gene TRBJ2-7, with TRBD1 matching over 7 bases. The CDR3 spans 15 residues. Germline CDR1 reads MNHEY; CDR2 reads SVGAGI. V lost 1 base, J lost 2 bases, and 5 bases stayed unmatched.

About this clonotype itself: This may be a read error, as it is one base from a much larger clone. CDR3 in DNA: TGCGCCAGCAGCAGCGAACAGGGGAACACTGAAGATTTCTTT. Its translation: CASSSEQGNTEDFF. J is TRBJ1-1 and V is TRBV5-1; 7 nucleotides line up with TRBD1. This CDR3 is built from 14 residues. The germline gives CDR1 SGHRS, CDR2 YFSETQ.

This clonotype was detected ten times or more. The chain is built from TRBV20-1 and TRBJ2-5; TRBD2 aligns across 8 bases. The CDR3 has 13 residues. Per germline, CDR1 DFQATT and CDR2 SNEGSKA (reference sequence). Trimming cost V 4 bases and J 2 bases; bases outside gene matches: 3. The CDR3 DNA follows: TGCAGTGCTACAGCGGGAGTTCAAGAGACCCAGTACTTC. Amino acids: CSATAGVQETQYF.

This clonotype was seen at least ten times. This sequence joins TRBV2 and TRBJ1-5; D is unresolved. This CDR3 region has 14 residues. Trimming shortened V by 4 bases and J by 6 bases, and 13 bases separated the two germline ends. Germline V CDR1 and CDR2: SNHLY, FYNNEI. CDR3: CASSGEAETQPQHF. In DNA form, the CDR3 reads TGTGCCAGCAGTGGCGAGGCCGAGACTCAGCCCCAGCATTTT.

This clonotype has just a few counts. This rearrangement joins TRBV28 to TRBJ1-4; 8 bases fit TRBD1. The length of the CDR3 is 16 residues. Per germline, CDR1 MDHEN and CDR2 SYDVKM. With 2 bases clipped from V and 6 bases from J, the junction kept 8 bases outside the gene matches. CDR3 DNA: TGTGCCAGCAGTTTACCCGGCAGGGGGCGCTATGAAAAACTGTTTTTT. This translates into CASSLPGRGRYEKLFF.

This clonotype showed up many times. The chain uses TRBV9 and TRBJ1-2; TRBD1 might be the D (5 bases). Germline CDR1 reads SGDLS; CDR2 reads YYNGEE. This CDR3 is 13 amino acids long. Trimming pared 3 bases from V and 3 bases from J, leaving 9 bases between. CDR3 in amino acids: CASSAGTYYGYTF. The CDR3 nucleotides are TGTGCCAGCAGCGCCGGGACCTACTATGGCTACACCTTC.

At least ten counts were recorded for this clonotype. The V and J genes are TRBV6-6 and TRBJ1-2; D is possibly TRBD1 (5 bases). The CDR3 covers 14 residues. Germline-derived CDR1 and CDR2 are MNHNY and SVGAGI (reference sequence). V shed 6 bases and J shed 2 bases, with 13 bases lying between them. CDR3 DNA sequence: TGTGCCAGCAGCCAGTCCGGGACGAACTATGGCTACACCTTC. Translated: CASSQSGTNYGYTF.

This clonotype was counted a single time. A much larger clone sits a single nucleotide away, making a read error possible. The V and J genes are TRBV20-1 and TRBJ2-1, with D perhaps TRBD2 (5 bases). The germline gives CDR1 DFQATT, CDR2 SNEGSKA (reference sequence). V was pared by 4 bases and J by 0 bases, with 16 bases between. CDR3 length equals 16 residues. The CDR3 reads CSAIIRESDSYNEQFF. Written as DNA, the CDR3 is TGCAGTGCTATAATTAGGGAGTCCGACTCCTACAATGAGCAGTTCTTC.

The rearrangement links TRBV30 to TRBJ2-2; D perhaps matches TRBD2 (6 bases). Germline loops: CDR1 GTSNPN, CDR2 SVGIG (reference sequence). This CDR3 region has 14 residues. Trimming took off 1 base at V and 1 base at J, with 7 bases between the two ends. The CDR3 bases are TGTGCCTGGAGTGGGGGAGGGAACACCGGGGAGCTGTTTTTT. It codes for CAWSGGGNTGELFF.

This clonotype was seen at least ten times. The chain has TRBV20-1 and TRBJ2-3; D not resolved. The germline V gene has CDR1 DFQATT and CDR2 SNEGSKA (reference sequence). The CDR3 covers 13 residues. Trimming pared 6 bases from V and 2 bases from J, leaving 12 bases between. The CDR3 sequence is CSAEEAFTDTQYF. The CDR3 region has the DNA TGCAGTGCCGAGGAAGCTTTCACAGATACGCAGTATTTT.

This clonotype was observed many times. The chain combines TRBV6-5 with TRBJ2-7; TRBD1 matches at 10 bases. CDR1 MNHEY and CDR2 SVGAGI come from the germline V gene. Trimming cost V 7 bases and J 6 bases; bases outside gene matches: 6. The CDR3 consists of 13 residues. DNA of the CDR3: TGTGCCAGCACCTTGGGACAGGGGCTCGAGCAGTACTTC. Its translation: CASTLGQGLEQYF.

In its sample, this clonotype was seen many times. The rearrangement joins TRBV4-1 to TRBJ2-4; 7 bases fit TRBD1. There are 17 residues in the CDR3. Losses at the gene ends were 0 bases for V and 3 bases for J; bases not matched to a gene: 8. Looked up from germline, CDR1 is MGHRA and CDR2 is YSYEKL. In DNA form, the CDR3 reads TGCGCCAGCAGCCAAGATCCCACAGGGGTTGGCAAAAACATTCAGTACTTC. This codes for CASSQDPTGVGKNIQYF.

This clonotype was seen ten or more times. This chain joins TRBV10-2 and TRBJ2-1; 15 nucleotides agree with TRBD2. This CDR3 is 17 amino acids long. With V trimmed by 7 bases and J by 7 bases, 11 bases remained unmatched. In germline, CDR1 is WSHSY, CDR2 SAAADI. This CDR3 is CASKGTSGRSGLNEQFF. The CDR3 nucleotides read TGCGCCAGCAAGGGGACTAGCGGGAGGTCGGGTTTGAATGAGCAGTTCTTC.

This clonotype was seen repeatedly, ten times or more. The V call is TRBV6-1, the J call TRBJ2-5; possible D gene TRBD1, 6 bases. The CDR3 is made up of 14 amino acids. The germline V gene encodes CDR1 MNHNS and CDR2 SASEGT. The V end lost 3 bases, the J end lost 5 bases, and 13 bases lay between the germline ends. This chain's CDR3 is CASSESLRGETQYF. CDR3 DNA: TGTGCCAGCAGTGAGTCCCTAAGGGGGGAGACCCAGTACTTC.

This clonotype showed up many times. The gene calls are TRBV4-1 and TRBJ2-1; 10 bases are shared with TRBD2. The length of the CDR3 is 16 residues. Germline V CDR1 and CDR2: MGHRA, YSYEKL. Trimming removed 6 bases from V and 4 bases from J; junction bases left unmatched: 9. The CDR3 sequence: CASSERTSGTYNEQFF. The CDR3 DNA is TGCGCCAGCAGTGAGAGGACTAGCGGAACATACAATGAGCAGTTCTTC.

This clonotype has at least ten counts. The chain is built from TRBV6-5 and TRBJ1-6; D unclear. The germline V gene encodes CDR1 MNHEY and CDR2 SVGAGI. V was clipped by 4 bases and J by 10 bases, with 8 bases between them. This CDR3 is built from 12 residues. This chain's CDR3 is CASSSQGSPLHF. The CDR3 DNA reads as TGTGCCAGCAGTTCCCAAGGATCACCCCTCCACTTT.

The chain is built from TRBV15 and TRBJ2-1; D may be TRBD2 (6 bases). Deletions cut 5 bases from V and 8 bases from J, with 28 bases between. This CDR3 has 18 amino acids. The germline CDR1 and CDR2 sequences are LNHNV and YYDKDF (reference sequence). The CDR3 sequence: CATSDPNAPLAAADEQFF. In DNA form, the CDR3 reads TGTGCCACCAGCGACCCCAATGCCCCGTTAGCGGCCGCGGATGAGCAGTTCTTC.

This clonotype was seen at least ten times. The chain has TRBV12-3 or TRBV12-4 and TRBJ2-1; D unclear. The ends were cut back, 5 bases at V and 0 bases at J, with 11 bases in the middle. This CDR3 has 15 amino acids. CDR3 bases: TGTGCCAGCAGTACATCTGACAACTCCTACAATGAGCAGTTCTTC. Translated, it gives CASSTSDNSYNEQFF.

This clonotype showed up many times. V and J are TRBV20-1 and TRBJ1-2, with a tentative D call TRBD1 (6 bases). V lost 0 bases and J lost 3, with 14 bases in between. The germline V gene has CDR1 DFQATT and CDR2 SNEGSKA (reference sequence). The CDR3 is made up of 15 amino acids. CDR3 loop: CSARDWWGADYGYTF. The CDR3 nucleotides are TGCAGTGCTAGAGATTGGTGGGGGGCTGACTATGGCTACACCTTC.

The chain carries TRBV5-4 and TRBJ2-1, with 10 bases fitting TRBD2. The CDR3 contains 21 residues. Germline V gene data show CDR1 as SGHNT and CDR2 as YYREEE (reference sequence). Losses at the gene ends were 0 bases for V and 8 bases for J; bases not matched to a gene: 23. In DNA form, the CDR3 reads TGTGCCAGCAGCTTGGCCATGGGGGTTAGCGGGAGGCCGGGTGGCTCCGATGAGCAGTTCTTC. As protein: CASSLAMGVSGRPGGSDEQFF.

This clonotype was counted many times. This rearrangement joins TRBV28 to TRBJ2-4; D call uncertain. With 2 bases removed from V and 1 base from J, the gap between germline ends came to 9 bases. The CDR3 length is 15 residues. The germline CDR1 and CDR2 sequences are MDHEN and SYDVKM. For the CDR3, the DNA is TGTGCCAGCAGTTTACTAGGGCCGGCCAAAAACATTCAGTACTTC. Amino acid sequence: CASSLLGPAKNIQYF.

This clonotype came up many times. The V gene is TRBV4-1, the J gene TRBJ2-7; 7 bases fit TRBD2. The junction had 5 bases not matched to a gene; V was cut back by 3 bases and J by 3 bases. This CDR3 has 14 amino acids. From germline, CDR1 is MGHRA and CDR2 YSYEKL. The CDR3 sequence: CASSHPGGGYEQYF. The CDR3 DNA is TGCGCCAGCAGCCATCCGGGGGGTGGCTACGAGCAGTACTTC.

This clonotype was seen many times. The chain joins TRBV20-1 to TRBJ2-7; D unclear. The CDR3 totals 13 residues. Germline V CDR1 and CDR2: DFQATT, SNEGSKA (reference sequence). Trimming took 3 bases from V and 1 from J, leaving 10 bases between them. CDR3 region: CSASVRPSYEQYF. The CDR3, as DNA: TGCAGTGCTAGCGTCAGACCTTCCTACGAGCAGTACTTC.

Ten or more counts support this clonotype. This chain links TRBV5-1 with TRBJ1-2; no definite D call. CDR3 size: 15 residues. V lost 3 bases to trimming and J lost 4 bases, with 16 bases between them. Germline loops: CDR1 SGHRS, CDR2 YFSETQ. The CDR3 is CASSSPQAPPYGYTF. As DNA, the CDR3 is TGCGCCAGCAGCTCACCTCAGGCACCGCCCTATGGCTACACCTTC.

This clonotype was seen many times. This chain uses TRBV21-1 with TRBJ2-2. TRBV21-1 is labeled a pseudogene. The CDR3 is 17 residues long. CDR3 in DNA: TGTGCCAGCAGCAGCTGGACGAGGTCGAAATCGATCGGGGAGCTGTTTTTT. Protein: CASSSWTRSKSIGELFF.